The sequence of this T cell receptor beta chain was determined in a study of T cell repertoires in cytomegalovirus infection. Study background: Both recently identified HLA-C-restricted and well-studied HLA-B-restricted CMV epitopes were used in the study. It was the public TCR beta signatures that indicated both CMV infection and matching HLA type.

CDR3 length: 16 residues. Trimming pared 5 bases from V and 3 bases from J, leaving 19 bases between. Looked up from germline, CDR1 is SGHTA and CDR2 is FQGNSA. One entry per CDR3 protein, called by TCRdb with MiXCR from the reads. This sample has 600,000 to 700,000 distinct CDR3 sequences, with roughly 30% found just once. This clonotype has just a few counts. Its specificity is not known. The chain couples TRBV7-2 to TRBJ1-2; perhaps TRBD1 as D (6 bases). The sample consisted of cultured PBMCs, taken from culture after CMV antigen stimulation. This TCR was recovered from a human donor in good health (CMV status not recorded). Some clones in this sample may be carry-over from other donors' samples. In DNA, the CDR3 is TGTGCCAGCAGCCCCCGACCCTCAGGGGTGTACTATGGCTACACCTTC. It encodes CASSPRPSGVYYGYTF. The whole variable domain, filled in from reference TRBV7-2 and TRBJ1-2, reads GAGVSQSPSNKVTEKGKDVELRCDPISGHTALYWYRQSLGQGLEFLIYFQGNSAPDKSGLPSDRFSAERTGGSVSTLTIQRTQQEDSAVYLCASSPRPSGVYYGYTFGSGTRLTVV.